The clone carrying this T cell receptor beta chain was observed a handful of times. Its target is not known. This record comes from a study of graft-versus-host responses after intestinal transplantation. Study context: All recipients were transplanted with multivisceral, liver-intestinal, or isolated intestinal grafts. Once they had received anti-thymocyte globulin induction, all recipients took tacrolimus and steroids for 2 to 4 years.

The authors processed graft tissue to release intraepithelial and lamina propria lymphocytes. The germline V and J ends were trimmed by 3 bases and 0 bases, with 7 bases remaining between them. Germline CDR1 reads SGHDT; CDR2 reads YYEEEE. The CDR3 totals 14 residues. Overall study results and limits: Some GvH clones were seen earlier in gut or blood, suggesting intestinal origin.

Profiled with immunoSEQ multiplex PCR; TCRdb holds only in-frame clones, not every one. The data contain some 15,000 clones, 74% of them singletons. This chain links TRBV5-6 with TRBJ2-1; D tentatively reads TRBD1 or TRBD2 (6 bases each). The source is a human patient who received an intestinal transplant, so some T cells may come from the graft donor. Sequencing used ileum tissue, obtained 14 days after transplant. DNA of the CDR3: TGTGCCAGCAGCTGGGGGGCCTCCTACAATGAGCAGTTCTTC. Its translation is CASSWGASYNEQFF. The entire variable domain, with the rest obtained from reference TRBV5-6 and TRBJ2-1, is as follows: DAGVTQSPTHLIKTRGQQVTLRCSPKSGHDTVSWYQQALGQGPQFIFQYYEEEERQRGNFPDRFSGHQFPNYSSELNVNALLLGDSALYLCASSWGASYNEQFFGPGTRLTVL.